A selection of T cell receptor beta chains follows, all from one sample in a study of early T cells in non-severe SARS-CoV-2 infection. TCRdb independently ran MiXCR on the 5' RACE reads; one entry per CDR3 protein. In the table there are roughly 50,000 distinct CDR3 sequences, around 7.7% of which are singletons. Sequencing used whole blood. All receptors derive from an adult who was a healthcare worker with PCR-confirmed SARS-CoV-2 infection or an uninfected control (not recorded which). CDR3s include the opening cysteine and the closing phenylalanine or tryptophan. D genes are given only for firm matches. Clone size is not always given. Where it is, it says once, few, many or a class for expanded clones.

v_gene,d_gene,abundance,j_gene,CDR3aa,CDR3nt
TRBV7-9,-,many,TRBJ1-4,CASSLAGTRNEKLFF,TGTGCCAGCAGCTTAGCTGGAACCCGAAATGAAAAACTGTTTTTT
TRBV10-1,-,many,TRBJ1-5,CATRRRGGLYSNQPQHF,TGCGCCACCCGCCGAAGGGGGGGATTATATAGCAATCAGCCCCAGCATTTT
TRBV6-5,-,many,TRBJ1-4,CASSYGRNNEKLFF,TGTGCCAGCAGTTACGGACGGAATAATGAAAAACTGTTTTTT
TRBV7-2,TRBD2,-,TRBJ2-1,CASSLSSGGAIQQFF,TGTGCCAGCAGCTTATCAAGCGGGGGGGCGATTCAGCAGTTCTTC
TRBV20-1,TRBD2,many,TRBJ2-7,CSAEAGSYEQYF,TGCAGTGCAGAAGCGGGGTCCTACGAGCAGTACTTC
TRBV7-6,TRBD1,many,TRBJ1-1,CASSLGTGEAFF,TGTGCCAGCAGCTTAGGGACAGGGGAAGCTTTCTTT
TRBV18,TRBD1,many,TRBJ1-2,CASSQQGANYGYTF,TGTGCCAGCTCACAACAGGGGGCAAACTATGGCTACACCTTC
TRBV5-8,-,many,TRBJ1-5,CASSSDGNQPQHF,TGTGCCAGCAGCTCAGACGGCAATCAGCCCCAGCATTTT
TRBV5-5,-,few,TRBJ2-7,CASSLDIGRGLSYEQYF,TGTGCCAGCAGCTTGGATATCGGGCGGGGGCTCTCCTACGAGCAGTACTTC
TRBV30,TRBD2,few,TRBJ2-1,CAWSVKAGISYNEQFF,TGTGCCTGGAGTGTAAAAGCGGGAATCTCCTACAATGAGCAGTTCTTC
TRBV29-1,-,-,TRBJ2-1,CSVWGSYNEQFF,TGCAGCGTTTGGGGCAGCTACAATGAGCAGTTCTTC
TRBV20-1,-,many,TRBJ1-5,CSALRDASNQPQHF,TGCAGTGCTCTCCGGGATGCTAGCAATCAGCCCCAGCATTTT
TRBV7-9,-,few,TRBJ2-1,CASRVGAGASYNEQFF,TGTGCCAGCAGAGTTGGTGCGGGGGCCTCCTACAATGAGCAGTTCTTC